Each of the 32 T cell receptor beta chains below was sequenced from the same sample in a study of CD8+CD57+ T cells in acquired aplastic anemia. Genomic DNA was employed as the template in profiling TCR beta VDJ and CDR3. TCRdb fed the reads into MiXCR, producing one record per CDR3 protein. The profile shows around 51,000 distinct CDR3 sequences, around 73% of them singletons. Sample: sorted CD4+, CD8+, or CD8+CD57+ T cells (not recorded which) from PBMCs. Source of these receptors: a human donor in good health, serving as a control.

The gene calls are TRBV15 and TRBJ2-5; D unresolved. This CDR3 is 12 amino acids long. V gave up 1 base and J gave up 4 bases, with 4 bases separating them. Germline V lookup: CDR1 LNHNV, CDR2 YYDKDF (reference sequence). CDR3 region: CATSRASETQYF. DNA for the CDR3: TGTGCCACCAGCAGAGCGTCAGAGACCCAGTACTTC. The variable domain in full, with the rest retrieved from reference TRBV15 and TRBJ2-5, is DAMVIQNPRYQVTQFGKPVTLSCSQTLNHNVMYWYQQKSSQAPKLLFHYYDKDFNNEADTPDNFQSRRPNTSFCFLDIRSPGLGDTAMYLCATSRASETQYFGPGTRLLVL.

Comments on this clonotype: Because the CDR3 is missing its conserved closing phenylalanine or tryptophan, this is likely a read error. This sequence joins TRBV29-1 and TRBJ1-1; D perhaps matches TRBD1 (5 bases). CDR1 and CDR2 from the germline V gene are SQVTM and ANQGSEA. This CDR3 is built from 14 residues. The CDR3 sequence is CGVGGGRGDTEAFS. The CDR3 DNA reads as TGCGGCGTTGGCGGGGGACGAGGGGACACTGAAGCTTTCTCT.

The V and J genes are TRBV19 and TRBJ2-7; D unresolved. Germline lookup yields CDR1 LNHDA and CDR2 SQIVND (reference sequence). This CDR3 spans 12 amino acids. V lost 0 bases and J lost 3, with 3 bases in between. The CDR3: CASSIDGYEQYF. CDR3 bases: TGTGCCAGTAGTATAGACGGCTACGAGCAGTACTTC.

V is TRBV25-1 and J is TRBJ2-1; 9 nucleotides agree with TRBD2. Trimming cost V 9 bases and J 1 base; bases outside gene matches: 7. Per the germline V gene, CDR1 is MGHDK and CDR2 is SYGVNS. The CDR3 is 15 residues long. The CDR3 bases are TGTGCCAGTGGAAAAGCGGGAGGTTCCTACAATGAGCAGTTCTTC. Encoded protein: CASGKAGGSYNEQFF.

This clonotype was seen once. The chain has TRBV2 and TRBJ1-3, with a tentative D call TRBD1 (6 bases). The germline CDR1 and CDR2 sequences are SNHLY and FYNNEI. CDR3 length: 12 residues. Trimming shortened V by 6 bases and J by 4 bases, and 7 bases separated the two germline ends. The CDR3 loop reads CASSQGGNTIYF. The CDR3 nucleotides read TGTGCCAGCAGCCAGGGGGGAAACACCATATATTTT.

This chain uses TRBV25-1 with TRBJ2-1; TRBD2 matches 8 bases. Germline CDR1 reads MGHDK; CDR2 reads SYGVNS. With V trimmed by 6 bases and J by 0 bases, 7 bases remained unmatched. The CDR3 has 16 amino acids. The CDR3 DNA reads as TGTGCCAGCAGCGGAGCCGGGACTAGCTCCTACAATGAGCAGTTCTTC. The encoded protein is CASSGAGTSSYNEQFF.

The chain couples TRBV4-1 to TRBJ2-5; maybe TRBD2 (5 bases). The J call may be incorrect, as the DNA end agrees better with TRBJ2-1. Germline values: CDR1 MGHRA, CDR2 YSYEKL. The CDR3 has 13 amino acids. The CDR3 loop is CASSQWGEREQFF. CDR3 nucleotide sequence: TGCGCCAGCAGCCAATGGGGAGAGCGGGAGCAGTTCTTC.

The chain carries TRBV2 and TRBJ1-2, with D unclear. The CDR3 sequence is 14 residues long. With 5 bases removed from V and 0 bases from J, the gap between germline ends came to 10 bases. The germline CDR1 and CDR2 sequences are SNHLY and FYNNEI. CDR3 region: CASSLEGTNYGYTF. CDR3 nucleotide sequence: TGTGCCAGCAGTTTGGAAGGTACTAACTATGGCTACACCTTC.

V is TRBV29-1 and J is TRBJ1-2, with D perhaps TRBD1 (5 bases). V lost 0 bases, J lost 4 bases, and 9 bases lay in between. In germline, CDR1 is SQVTM, CDR2 ANQGSEA. This CDR3 contains 13 residues. CDR3 in DNA: TGCAGCGTTGAAGAGGGGCAGGGCTATGGCTACACCTTC. Translation gives CSVEEGQGYGYTF.

CDR3 in DNA: TGTGCCAGCAGCTCCACGGCTGCAACAGATACGCAGTATTTT. It encodes CASSSTAATDTQYF. V gene TRBV11-2 combines with J gene TRBJ2-3; D remains unclear. Germline V gene data show CDR1 as SGHAT and CDR2 as FQNNGV. V was clipped by 4 bases and J by 3 bases, with 11 bases between them. This CDR3 is built from 14 residues.

CDR3 sequence (DNA): TGTGCCAGCAGCTCGTCGGGGGCAGAGACCCAGTACTTC. It translates to CASSSSGAETQYF. The chain employs TRBV7-3 and TRBJ2-5; D is tentatively TRBD1 or TRBD2 (6 bases each). This CDR3 spans 13 amino acids. Trimming removed 4 bases at V and 4 bases at J, with 10 bases between. Germline CDR1 and CDR2: SGHTA and FQGTGA.

The chain carries TRBV7-6 and TRBJ2-1, with a possible D match to TRBD2 (5 bases). This CDR3 has 16 residues. Trimming pared 5 bases from V and 0 bases from J, leaving 14 bases between. CDR1 and CDR2 (germline): SGHVS, FNYEAQ. CDR3 region: CASSVERLSSYNEQFF. DNA for the CDR3: TGTGCCAGCAGCGTCGAGCGGTTAAGCTCCTACAATGAGCAGTTCTTC.

This chain uses TRBV2 with TRBJ1-5, with TRBD1 identical over 8 bases. This CDR3 has 14 residues. Germline CDR1 SNHLY, CDR2 FYNNEI. Trimming removed 6 bases from V and 0 bases from J; junction bases left unmatched: 1. In DNA form, the CDR3 reads TGTGCCAGCAGGGACAGGGATAGCAATCAGCCCCAGCATTTT. It translates to CASRDRDSNQPQHF. The full variable domain, in which reference TRBV2 and TRBJ1-5 provide the parts outside the CDR3, is EPEVTQTPSHQVTQMGQEVILRCVPISNHLYFYWYRQILGQKVEFLVSFYNNEISEKSEIFDDQFSVERPDGSNFTLKIRSTKLEDSAMYFCASRDRDSNQPQHFGDGTRLSIL.

The CDR3 coding sequence is TGCAGTGCTAGAGATCTGGGGGGAACAGAGCAGTTCTTC. Its translation is CSARDLGGTEQFF. The chain is built from TRBV20-1 and TRBJ2-1, with D perhaps TRBD2 (6 bases). In germline, CDR1 is DFQATT, CDR2 SNEGSKA (reference sequence). The CDR3 has 13 residues. V lost 0 bases and J 10 bases, leaving 13 bases between the germline ends.

The chain recombines TRBV7-2 with TRBJ1-1; no firm D call. The CDR3 is 17 amino acids. Germline V gene sequence: CDR1 SGHTA, CDR2 FQGNSA. Trimming took 3 bases from V and 1 from J, leaving 18 bases between them. The CDR3 nucleotides are TGTGCCAGCAGCTTGGAACTAAAGATCTTCGAGAACACTGAAGCTTTCTTT. Translating gives CASSLELKIFENTEAFF.

At least ten counts were recorded for this clonotype. The chain combines TRBV20-1 with TRBJ2-3, with 7 bases matching TRBD2. CDR3 length equals 15 residues. CDR1 and CDR2 from the germline V gene are DFQATT and SNEGSKA (reference sequence). The ends lost 0 bases at V and 0 bases at J; junction bases unmatched: 3. This chain's CDR3 is CSARDWRESTDTQYF. CDR3 bases: TGCAGTGCTAGAGATTGGCGGGAGAGCACAGATACGCAGTATTTT.

The chain has TRBV25-1 and TRBJ1-4, with D possibly being TRBD1 (5 bases). V gave up 10 bases and J gave up 8 bases, with 17 bases separating them. This CDR3 region has 13 residues. Germline CDR1 MGHDK, CDR2 SYGVNS. CDR3 DNA sequence: TGTGCCACGTCGACAGACCTAGGCGAAAAACTGTTTTTT. It specifies CATSTDLGEKLFF.

This clonotype counts as medium-sized (0.01 to 0.1%). The gene calls are TRBV19 and TRBJ2-4; tentative D call: TRBD1 (6 bases). There are 14 residues in the CDR3. From germline, CDR1 is LNHDA and CDR2 SQIVND (reference sequence). Trimming shortened V by 5 bases and J by 3 bases, and 11 bases separated the two germline ends. The CDR3 loop is CASSGQGGKNIQYF. CDR3 DNA: TGTGCCAGTAGTGGACAAGGGGGCAAAAACATTCAGTACTTC.

This chain uses TRBV20-1 with TRBJ1-2; D gene unclear. The V gene lost 0 bases and the J gene lost 4 bases, with 3 bases spanning the gap. Germline V gene lookup returns CDR1 DFQATT and CDR2 SNEGSKA (reference sequence). The CDR3 is made up of 11 amino acids. The CDR3 protein is CSARETYGYTF. The CDR3 DNA reads TGCAGTGCTAGAGAGACCTATGGCTACACCTTC.

A note on this clonotype: The conserved closing phenylalanine or tryptophan is absent in this CDR3, likely reflecting a read error. V usage is TRBV5-5 and J usage is TRBJ1-2, with 7 positions matching TRBD1. Trimming at V came to 2 bases and at J to 6 bases, leaving 13 bases not matched to a gene. The CDR3 covers 16 residues. Germline V lookup: CDR1 SGHKS, CDR2 YYEKEE (reference sequence). CDR3 residues: CASSFPAEGAWNGYTL. The CDR3 DNA reads as TGTGCCAGCAGCTTCCCCGCGGAGGGGGCATGGAATGGCTACACCCTC.

In its sample, this clonotype was seen a few times. J is TRBJ2-7 and V is TRBV15; weak D call: TRBD1 (5 bases). Trimming left V 6 bases short and J 2 bases short, with 14 bases between. Germline-derived CDR1 and CDR2 are LNHNV and YYDKDF (reference sequence). CDR3 length equals 14 residues. The CDR3 loop reads CATRGDTPPYEQYF. In DNA, the CDR3 is TGTGCCACCAGAGGGGATACCCCTCCCTACGAGCAGTACTTC.

V is TRBV19 and J is TRBJ1-2, with TRBD1 identical over 7 bases. The junction had 8 bases not matched to a gene; V was cut back by 7 bases and J by 6 bases. This CDR3 contains 13 residues. The germline gives CDR1 LNHDA, CDR2 SQIVND (reference sequence). This CDR3 is CASKLGQKHGYTF. As DNA, the CDR3 is TGTGCCAGTAAACTGGGACAGAAGCATGGCTACACCTTC.

This chain links TRBV25-1 with TRBJ2-7; no clear D. V dropped 6 bases and J dropped 5 bases, with 11 bases sitting between them. CDR1 and CDR2 from the germline V gene are MGHDK and SYGVNS. The CDR3 spans 12 residues. The CDR3 loop is CASSPSWDEQYF. In DNA form, the CDR3 reads TGTGCCAGCAGCCCAAGCTGGGACGAGCAGTACTTC.

This clonotype was counted only a few times. This chain uses TRBV11-3 with TRBJ1-1; no clear D. This CDR3 region has 13 residues. Germline CDR1 SGHNT, CDR2 YENEEA. Between the trimmed V and J ends, which lost 5 bases and 0 bases, there was a span of 7 bases. The DNA for the CDR3 is TGTGCCAGCAGCCGCCCCTTGAACACTGAAGCTTTCTTT. Its translation: CASSRPLNTEAFF.

This clonotype has a single count. The V call is TRBV4-2, the J call TRBJ1-2; maybe TRBD1 (6 bases). The CDR3 sequence is 14 residues long. The V end lost 0 bases, the J end lost 3 bases, and 8 bases lay between the germline ends. CDR1 and CDR2 (germline): LGHNA, YNFKEQ. The CDR3, as DNA: TGTGCCAGCAGCCAAGACAGGGGTCACTATGGCTACACCTTC. Its protein product is CASSQDRGHYGYTF.

Remarks on this clonotype: Because it lacks the conserved phenylalanine or tryptophan at the end, this CDR3 is likely a read error. The V and J genes are TRBV25-1 and TRBJ1-6; tentative D call: TRBD1 (5 bases). This CDR3 has 14 residues. V lost 6 bases to trimming and J lost 10 bases, with 16 bases between them. Germline V gene lookup returns CDR1 MGHDK and CDR2 SYGVNS. The CDR3 loop reads CASSGGQETSPLHI. The CDR3 DNA reads TGTGCCAGCAGCGGGGGTCAGGAAACGTCACCCCTCCACATT.

This clonotype was seen a handful of times. The gene calls are TRBV2 and TRBJ2-7; the match to TRBD1 covers 8 bases. Germline V gene data show CDR1 as SNHLY and CDR2 as FYNNEI. V was pared by 6 bases and J by 2 bases, with 9 bases of the junction left unmatched. The CDR3 has 15 amino acids. CDR3 nucleotide sequence: TGTGCCAGCAGGCGCTCCGGGACAGGTACCTACGAGCAGTACTTC. This gives the protein CASRRSGTGTYEQYF.

A remark on this clonotype: The junction and the germline gene differ at one end; a read error may be behind it. The J gene is TRBJ2-3, the V gene TRBV24-1; the D gene is possibly TRBD1 (6 bases). Germline lookup yields CDR1 KGHDR and CDR2 SFDVKD. CDR3 length equals 14 residues. The DNA for the CDR3 is TGTGCCACCAGTGCGCAGGGGTGGACAGATACGCGGTATTTT. This sequence encodes CATSAQGWTDTRYF.

This chain links TRBV19 with TRBJ2-2; D possibly corresponds to TRBD1 (5 bases). CDR3 size: 15 residues. From germline, CDR1 is LNHDA and CDR2 SQIVND (reference sequence). Trimming left V 4 bases short and J 1 base short, with 10 bases between. The CDR3: CASSNGAVNTGELFF. CDR3 nucleotide sequence: TGTGCCAGTAGTAATGGGGCGGTGAACACCGGGGAGCTGTTTTTT.

Details on this clonotype: Sequence at one end of the junction differs from germline and may be a read error. The V call is TRBV30, the J call TRBJ1-4; D gene unclear. The CDR3 extends over 13 amino acids. Germline V gene sequence: CDR1 GTSNPN, CDR2 SVGIG (reference sequence). This CDR3 reads CAWSVGLNGKLFF. The CDR3 DNA reads as TGTGCCTGGAGTGTCGGGCTTAATGGAAAACTGTTTTTT.

The J gene is TRBJ1-1, the V gene TRBV5-1; possible D gene TRBD1, 5 bases. CDR1 is SGHRS and CDR2 is YFSETQ in the germline V gene. The CDR3 consists of 15 residues. V lost 0 bases, J lost 2 bases, and 11 bases lay in between. CDR3 nucleotides: TGCGCCAGCAGCTTGGAAGGCAGGGTAAACACTGAAGCTTTCTTT. Translating it yields CASSLEGRVNTEAFF.

This chain uses TRBV10-3 with TRBJ1-6, with 7 bases fitting TRBD1. From germline, CDR1 is ENHRY and CDR2 SYGVKD. The CDR3 consists of 16 residues. Trimming took 2 bases from V and 5 from J; bases not matched to a gene: 6. The CDR3 DNA reads TGTGCCATCAGTGAGGGGCCAGGGGGAAATAATTCACCCCTCCACTTT. Translation gives CAISEGPGGNNSPLHF.